The 26 T cell receptor beta chains presented below share a single source sample, sequenced in a study of blood T cells in healthy people across ages. The second PCR ran about 6 to 11 cycles with a sample-barcoded 5' primer and J-beta primers. One entry per CDR3 protein results from TCRdb running MiXCR on the 5' RACE reads. The sample contains some 700,000 distinct CDR3 sequences, about 20% of which appear only once. Sequencing input: blood. The receptors stem from a man aged 65 to 85 in good health.

The chain links TRBV20-1 to TRBJ2-4, with D possibly TRBD2 on 6 matching bases. The V gene's germline CDR1 is DFQATT and CDR2 SNEGSKA (reference sequence). The CDR3 covers 13 residues. V was clipped by 3 bases and J by 11 bases, with 17 bases between them. The CDR3 DNA sequence: TGCAGTGCTAGTTCGGGGACCTGGGACTTTCAGTACTTC. The encoded protein is CSASSGTWDFQYF.

The V call is TRBV25-1, the J call TRBJ1-1, with a weak D call TRBD1 (5 bases). The CDR3 is made up of 15 amino acids. The V end lost 2 bases, the J end lost 1 base, and 11 bases lay between the germline ends. Germline V gene data show CDR1 as MGHDK and CDR2 as SYGVNS. CDR3 protein: CASSERGLSNTEAFF. The DNA for the CDR3 is TGTGCCAGCAGTGAAAGGGGACTCTCGAACACTGAAGCTTTCTTT.

The CDR3 DNA is TGTGCCAGCGGAAGGACAGACGAGACCCAGTACTTC. Amino acid sequence: CASGRTDETQYF. This chain links TRBV18 with TRBJ2-5; D perhaps matches TRBD1 (6 bases). Germline values: CDR1 KGHSH, CDR2 LQKENI. The CDR3 totals 12 residues. Trimming cost V 8 bases and J 5 bases, with 12 bases left between them.

This clonotype was picked up a small number of times. V gene TRBV15 combines with J gene TRBJ1-1, with D unclear. Germline lookup yields CDR1 LNHNV and CDR2 YYDKDF (reference sequence). V was trimmed by 1 base and J by 0 bases, leaving 9 bases between them. The CDR3 is made up of 15 amino acids. The CDR3 nucleotides read TGTGCCACCAGCAGAGGCGTAGGAATGAACACTGAAGCTTTCTTT. This codes for CATSRGVGMNTEAFF.

This clonotype turned up a few times. The chain joins TRBV20-1 to TRBJ1-2; 7 bases agree with TRBD1. The V gene's germline CDR1 is DFQATT and CDR2 SNEGSKA (reference sequence). V lost 8 bases, J lost 4 bases, and 7 bases stayed unmatched. The CDR3 extends over 12 amino acids. The CDR3, as DNA: TGCAGTTCGCTCGGGACAGCCTATGGCTACACCTTC. This codes for CSSLGTAYGYTF.

The chain is built from TRBV20-1 and TRBJ2-3; 9 bases are a match to TRBD2. J gave up 5 bases and V 6 bases, and 12 bases lay outside the gene matches. CDR1 is DFQATT, CDR2 SNEGSKA, per germline (reference sequence). The CDR3 contains 15 residues. In DNA form, the CDR3 reads TGCAGTGCCCCAATAGCGGGGGCAACCGGAGATACGCAGTATTTT. Translated, it gives CSAPIAGATGDTQYF.

The gene calls are TRBV18 and TRBJ2-1; 8 nucleotides agree with TRBD1. The end of the DNA is better explained by TRBJ2-7, so the J call may be wrong. The CDR3 runs to 13 residues. Germline CDR1 KGHSH, CDR2 LQKENI. CDR3 DNA: TGTGCCAGCTCATCAGACAGGGGCTACGAGCAGTACGTC. Its protein product is CASSSDRGYEQYV.

The CDR3 is CASSKPEGDTQYF. CDR3 nucleotide sequence: TGTGCCAGCAGCAAACCCGAGGGAGATACGCAGTATTTT. This chain connects TRBV12-3 or TRBV12-4 to TRBJ2-3; maybe TRBD2 (5 bases). With 6 bases removed from V and 5 bases from J, the gap between germline ends came to 12 bases. The CDR3 has 13 residues.

The chain employs TRBV5-1 and TRBJ2-3; tentatively, D is TRBD1 (5 bases). This CDR3 is 16 amino acids long. Looked up from germline, CDR1 is SGHRS and CDR2 is YFSETQ. V was pared by 3 bases and J by 9 bases, with 23 bases between. The chain's CDR3 is CASSSNPAWGAETQYF. DNA for the CDR3: TGCGCCAGCAGCTCCAACCCCGCGTGGGGCGCGGAGACGCAGTATTTT.

This clonotype came up once. Germline is not matched at one junction end, which may reflect a read error. The V and J genes are TRBV7-9 and TRBJ2-1, with D perhaps matching TRBD1 (5 bases). CDR1 and CDR2 (germline): SEHNR, FQNEAQ (reference sequence). The CDR3 is made up of 14 amino acids. The CDR3 nucleotides read TGTGCCAGCAGCATCGAGCAGGGTTACAATGAGCGGTTCTTC. Amino acids: CASSIEQGYNERFF. Full variable domain (missing parts from reference TRBV7-9 and TRBJ2-1): DTGVSQNPRHKITKRGQNVTFRCDPISEHNRLYWYRQTLGQGPEFLTYFQNEAQLEKSRLLSDRFSAERPKGSFSTLEIQRTEQGDSAMYLCASSIEQGYNERFFGPGTRLTVL.

In this sample, this clonotype turned up a few times. This rearrangement joins TRBV4-1 to TRBJ1-1, with a weak D call TRBD1 (5 bases). Germline CDR1 is MGHRA and CDR2 is YSYEKL. The V gene lost 0 bases and the J gene lost 10 bases, with 15 bases spanning the gap. The CDR3 contains 14 residues. The CDR3 loop reads CASSQDQGLSRAFF. CDR3 bases: TGCGCCAGCAGCCAAGACCAGGGACTCTCGCGAGCTTTCTTT.

The chain joins TRBV29-1 to TRBJ2-6; no clear D. The germline gives CDR1 SQVTM, CDR2 ANQGSEA. V shed 4 bases and J shed 6 bases, with 10 bases lying between them. This CDR3 contains 13 residues. CDR3 in amino acids: CSVGGSVANVLTF. The CDR3 nucleotides read TGCAGCGTTGGAGGCTCAGTGGCCAACGTCCTGACTTTC.

The rearrangement uses TRBV7-9 and TRBJ1-1; possibly TRBD1 for D (5 bases). V was trimmed by 3 bases and J by 4 bases, leaving 15 bases between them. The CDR3 is 15 residues long. The germline V gene has CDR1 SEHNR and CDR2 FQNEAQ (reference sequence). This CDR3 is CASSFSAGSGTEAFF. CDR3 sequence (DNA): TGTGCCAGCAGCTTCTCGGCAGGGTCGGGCACTGAAGCTTTCTTT.

This clonotype was seen only a few times. This chain connects TRBV11-2 to TRBJ2-1; TRBD1 aligns across 9 bases. The tail of the sequence fits TRBJ2-7 better, so the J call may be wrong. This CDR3 spans 17 amino acids. Germline V lookup: CDR1 SGHAT, CDR2 FQNNGV. This chain's CDR3 is CASSEEITGGSYLEQYF. For the CDR3, the DNA is TGTGCCAGCAGCGAAGAAATAACAGGGGGCTCCTACCTCGAGCAGTACTTC.

There are a few counts of this clonotype. The V and J genes are TRBV10-3 and TRBJ1-2; unclear D gene. Germline-derived CDR1 and CDR2 are ENHRY and SYGVKD. CDR3 size: 14 residues. V gave up 0 bases and J gave up 5 bases, with 10 bases separating them. The DNA for the CDR3 is TGTGCCATCAGTGAGTCAGTCAGCCCGTATGGCTACACCTTC. Amino acids: CAISESVSPYGYTF.

This clonotype was detected ten times or more. This chain links TRBV9 with TRBJ2-5; D is undetermined. The CDR3 covers 13 residues. Trimming cost V 0 bases and J 5 bases, with 8 bases left between them. From germline, CDR1 is SGDLS and CDR2 YYNGEE. CDR3 nucleotide sequence: TGTGCCAGCAGCGTAGCTGGATCGGAGACCCAGTACTTC. This sequence encodes CASSVAGSETQYF.

The chain joins TRBV5-1 to TRBJ2-7; 9 nucleotides match TRBD1. The trim removed 2 bases at V and 7 bases at J, leaving 7 bases unmatched. CDR3 length: 14 residues. Germline V gene data show CDR1 as SGHRS and CDR2 as YFSETQ. The CDR3 DNA is TGCGCCAGCAGCTTAACAGGGGGCGCGAGGGAGCAGTACTTC. As protein: CASSLTGGAREQYF.

This clonotype occurred a few times. The chain is built from TRBV30 and TRBJ2-4, with D uncertain. Per the germline V gene, CDR1 is GTSNPN and CDR2 is SVGIG (reference sequence). The CDR3 consists of 11 residues. V was trimmed by 6 bases and J by 10 bases, leaving 13 bases between them. The CDR3 loop reads CACHNFGIQYF. CDR3 in DNA: TGTGCCTGTCACAACTTTGGAATTCAGTACTTC.

The chain links TRBV6-1 to TRBJ2-5; D is unclear. The last part of the DNA fits TRBJ2-7 better; the J call may be wrong. Germline V gene data show CDR1 as MNHNS and CDR2 as SASEGT. This CDR3 has 12 amino acids. The chain's CDR3 is CASSERTYEQYF. CDR3 sequence (DNA): TGTGCCAGCAGTGAACGGACGTACGAGCAGTACTTC.

V is TRBV29-1 and J is TRBJ2-7, with 10 nucleotides matching TRBD2. V was clipped by 3 bases and J by 6 bases; unmatched bases: 5. Germline assignment: CDR1 SQVTM and CDR2 ANQGSEA. This CDR3 spans 13 amino acids. The CDR3 region has the DNA TGCAGCGTTGAGGGTAGCGGGAGGCTCGAGCAGTACTTC. This gives the protein CSVEGSGRLEQYF.

The V and J genes are TRBV19 and TRBJ2-1, with D perhaps assigned TRBD1 or TRBD2 (6 bases each). Looked up from germline, CDR1 is LNHDA and CDR2 is SQIVND (reference sequence). V was pared by 6 bases and J by 0 bases, with 9 bases between. The CDR3 totals 14 residues. The CDR3 nucleotides are TGTGCCAGTAGAGGGGGGTTCTCCTACAATGAGCAGTTCTTC. It yields the protein CASRGGFSYNEQFF.

CDR3 DNA sequence: TGTGCCAGCAGTCAGCGGGAGGCCTACGAGCAGTACGTC. This codes for CASSQREAYEQYV. J is TRBJ2-7 and V is TRBV12-3 or TRBV12-4; the match to TRBD2 covers 9 bases. This CDR3 contains 13 residues. The ends lost 5 bases at V and 2 bases at J; junction bases unmatched: 1.

Here the CDR3 reads CASSYSRTIPDTEAFF. CDR3 DNA sequence: TGTGCCAGCAGTTACTCCCGGACAATCCCGGACACTGAAGCTTTCTTT. The rearrangement links TRBV6-2 or TRBV6-3 to TRBJ1-1, with D maybe TRBD1 (5 bases). Germline V gene lookup returns CDR1 MNHEY and CDR2 SVGEGT. V was cut by 0 bases and J by 3 bases, with 14 bases left in between. The CDR3 spans 16 residues.

This clonotype was found a few times. It may be a read error: a sequence one base away is much more abundant. The chain joins TRBV14 to TRBJ1-3, with D unresolved. CDR1 and CDR2 from the germline V gene are SGHDN and FVKESK. This CDR3 has 13 amino acids. In DNA, the CDR3 is TGTACCAGCAGCACCTTCGGGGGAAACACCATATATTTT. Its translation is CTSSTFGGNTIYF. Based on the CDR3 plus reference TRBV14 and TRBJ1-3, the full variable domain is EAGVTQFPSHSVIEKGQTVTLRCDPISGHDNLYWYRRVMGKEIKFLLHFVKESKQDESGMPNNRFLAERTGGTYSTLKVQPAELEDSGVYFCTSSTFGGNTIYFGEGSWLTVV.

This chain connects TRBV7-9 to TRBJ2-3, with 7 nucleotides matching TRBD1. The V gene end was trimmed by 5 bases and the J gene end by 3 bases; junction bases not matched to a gene: 17. The V gene's germline CDR1 is SEHNR and CDR2 FQNEAQ (reference sequence). The CDR3 has 18 residues. The CDR3 nucleotides read TGTGCCAGCAGCCCTCCCGGGACAGATAGCCTATTTACAGATACGCAGTATTTT. Translated, it gives CASSPPGTDSLFTDTQYF.

Of note for this clonotype: At one boundary the junction diverges from the germline segment, which might be a read error. The gene calls are TRBV19 and TRBJ1-5; unclear D gene. This CDR3 is built from 13 residues. The germline gives CDR1 LNHDA, CDR2 SQIVND (reference sequence). The CDR3 DNA reads as TGTGCCAGTAGCCGGTATAGCAATCACCCCCAGCATTTT. Translating gives CASSRYSNHPQHF.